The rows below give T cell receptor beta chains drawn from one sample of a study of blood T cell repertoires in COVID-19. Some clones are missing from TCRdb's copy, which holds only in-frame ones; the method was immunoSEQ multiplex PCR. The table has 200,000 to 300,000 clones, around four fifths seen once. Sequencing used peripheral blood. The receptors were sampled from a woman aged 60-75 years with active or convalescent COVID-19. CDR3s include the opening cysteine and the closing phenylalanine or tryptophan. The D gene is left open where the match is weak.

j_call d_call cdr3_length v_call cdr3_nt cdr3_aa
TRBJ2-3 TRBD2 16 TRBV7-2 TGTGCCAGCAGCTTAGTGGGACTAAGGTATTCAGATACGCAGTATTTT CASSLVGLRYSDTQYF
TRBJ1-5 TRBD1 14 TRBV19 TGTGCCAGTAACACAGGGGGAAGGTTTCCGCCCCAGCATTTT CASNTGGRFPPQHF
TRBJ2-5 NA 14 TRBV18 TGTGCCAGCTCACCACAGGGAGGAGCCGAGACCCAGTACTTC CASSPQGGAETQYF
TRBJ2-3 TRBD1 13 TRBV2 TGTGCCAGCAGTCTAGTCACAGGGGGTACGCAGTATTTT CASSLVTGGTQYF
TRBJ1-6 NA 14 TRBV27 TGTGCCAGCAGTTCCAACTCCTATAATTCACCCCTCCACTTT CASSSNSYNSPLHF
TRBJ1-2 NA 12 TRBV3-1/TRBV3-2 TGTGCCAGCAGCCAAGGTAGCCATGGCTACACCTTC CASSQGSHGYTF
TRBJ1-1 NA 15 TRBV5-5 TGTGCCAGCAGCTTGGAGTGGGCTCTATACACTGAAGCTTTCTTT CASSLEWALYTEAFF
TRBJ2-5 NA 15 TRBV5-1 TGCGCCAGCAGCTTGGTGCAGGGTGGTGGGGAGACCCAGTACTTC CASSLVQGGGETQYF
TRBJ2-1 NA 15 TRBV21-1 TGTGCCAGCCGTGGTCCGGGGACAGGGAAAAATGAGCAGTTCTTC CASRGPGTGKNEQFF
TRBJ2-7 NA 14 TRBV2 TGTGCCACCTCCCTTTGGGGGGTGAACTACGAGCAGTACTTC CATSLWGVNYEQYF
TRBJ2-5 NA 11 TRBV5-1 TGCGCCAGCGGCCTCCAAGAGACCCAGTACTTC CASGLQETQYF
TRBJ2-1 NA 16 TRBV7-9 TGTGCCAGCAGCACTGTGTTGGGGCCCCTATACAATGAGCAGTTCTTC CASSTVLGPLYNEQFF
TRBJ1-1 NA 12 TRBV10-3 TGTGCCATCAGCGACTACAGGGATGAAGCTTTCTTT CAISDYRDEAFF
TRBJ1-1 NA 14 TRBV10-1 TGCGCCAGCAGTGAAACGGTTAGGGGGACTGAAGCTTTCTTT CASSETVRGTEAFF